This T cell receptor beta chain came from a study of T cell changes during pregnancy in multiple sclerosis. Assay used: immunoSEQ multiplex PCR; TCRdb lists only in-frame clones, some missing. The sample gives fewer than 80,000 clones, roughly 90% of which show up once; approximately 0.88% is in the top ten. The CDR3 loop spans 13 amino acids. Looked up from germline, CDR1 is GTSNPN and CDR2 is SVGIG (reference sequence). As regards this clone: One junction end disagrees with the germline gene, perhaps due to a read error.

The source of this sequence is a female donor in good health, enrolled as a control in a pregnancy study. The chain couples TRBV30 to TRBJ2-5; 12 positions agree with TRBD2. The sequenced sample was peripheral blood, obtained in the first trimester of pregnancy. CDR3 DNA sequence: TGTGCCTGGAGTCGGACTAGCGGGACCCCCATAGACTTC. This translates into CAWSRTSGTPIDF.